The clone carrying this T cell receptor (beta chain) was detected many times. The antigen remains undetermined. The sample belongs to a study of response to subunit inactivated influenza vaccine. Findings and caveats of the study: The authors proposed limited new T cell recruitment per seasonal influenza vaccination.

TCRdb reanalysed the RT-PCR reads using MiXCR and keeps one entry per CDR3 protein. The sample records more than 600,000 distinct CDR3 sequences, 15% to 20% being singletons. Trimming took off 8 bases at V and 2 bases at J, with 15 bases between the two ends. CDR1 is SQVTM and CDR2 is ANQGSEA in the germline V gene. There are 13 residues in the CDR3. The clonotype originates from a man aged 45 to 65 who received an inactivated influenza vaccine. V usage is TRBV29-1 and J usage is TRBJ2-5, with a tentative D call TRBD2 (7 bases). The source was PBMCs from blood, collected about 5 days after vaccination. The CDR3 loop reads CSIGGAPQETQYF. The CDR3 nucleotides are TGCAGCATTGGGGGGGCCCCTCAAGAGACCCAGTACTTC.